This T cell receptor (beta chain) was obtained from a study of blood T cell repertoires in COVID-19. Overall study context: COVID-19 samples collected from the United States, Italy and Spain covered acute and convalescent phases. Sample material is recorded as cDNA or gDNA derived from T cells, B-cell-depleted T cells, or PBMCs.

As originally analysed: Amplification of reference gene primers was used by the study to estimate nucleated cell counts. Clones were read by immunoSEQ multiplex PCR, and TCRdb kept only the in-frame ones, dropping some. D and trimming come from the DNA, and the V and J calls and clone size come from that table. The sample consists of some 200,000 clones, roughly 87% of them appearing once. The CDR3 sequence is 13 residues long. J gave up 3 bases and V 2 bases, and 1 base lay outside the gene matches. Germline V gene sequence: CDR1 SNHLY, CDR2 FYNNEI. The origin of this receptor is a man in his fifties or sixties with active or convalescent COVID-19. The sequencing sample was made of peripheral blood. The chain links TRBV2 to TRBJ2-7; 7 bases agree with TRBD1. CDR3 sequence: CASSESGGYEQYF. CDR3 coding DNA: TGTGCCAGCAGTGAATCAGGGGGCTACGAGCAGTACTTC.